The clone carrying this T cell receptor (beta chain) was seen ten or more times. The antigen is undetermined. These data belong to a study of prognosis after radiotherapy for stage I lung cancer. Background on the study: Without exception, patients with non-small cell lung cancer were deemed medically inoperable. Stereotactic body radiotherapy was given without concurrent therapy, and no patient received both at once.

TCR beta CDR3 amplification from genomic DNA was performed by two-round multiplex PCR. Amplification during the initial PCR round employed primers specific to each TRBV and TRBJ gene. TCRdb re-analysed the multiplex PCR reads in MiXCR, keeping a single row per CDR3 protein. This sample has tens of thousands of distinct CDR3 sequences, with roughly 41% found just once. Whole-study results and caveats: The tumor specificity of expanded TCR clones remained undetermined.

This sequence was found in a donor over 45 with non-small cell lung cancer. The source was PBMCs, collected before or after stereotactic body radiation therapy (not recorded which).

The CDR3 bases are TGCGCCAGCAGCTTGTCGGTGGGCGGGGAGACCCAGTACTTC. It codes for CASSLSVGGETQYF. The rearrangement links TRBV5-1 to TRBJ2-5; TRBD2 might be the D (5 bases). V dropped 1 base and J dropped 5 bases, with 12 bases sitting between them. Germline lookup yields CDR1 SGHRS and CDR2 YFSETQ. This CDR3 has 14 amino acids.